This T cell receptor beta chain was found in a study of blood T cell repertoires in COVID-19. Across the study: Acute and convalescent COVID-19 specimens originated in the United States, Italy and Spain. PBMCs, B-cell-depleted T cells, or T cells were the source of the cDNA or gDNA that made up the material.

This CDR3 comprises 17 residues. The V end lost 4 bases, the J end lost 2 bases, and 18 bases lay between the germline ends. Germline loops: CDR1 SEHNR, CDR2 FQNEAQ (reference sequence). This clone was detected only a few times. In the original analysis: Researchers report that nucleated cell counts were estimated from reference gene primer amplification. The table came from immunoSEQ multiplex PCR; TCRdb's copy has only in-frame clones and leaves some out. V, J and clone size were drawn from that table, and D and trimming were deduced from the DNA. The sample records 120,000 to 150,000 clones, around 80% being singletons.

The chain employs TRBV7-9 and TRBJ1-3; D is possibly TRBD1 (6 bases). This TCR derives from a woman aged 45-59 years with acute or convalescent COVID-19. Sequenced input: peripheral blood. CDR3 in DNA: TGTGCCAGCAGCTCCCAGACGGACAGAAATGCTGGAAACACCATATATTTT. Its protein product is CASSSQTDRNAGNTIYF.